One sample yielded the 3 T cell receptor beta chains listed below, sequenced in a study of blood T cell repertoires in COVID-19. Assay: immunoSEQ multiplex PCR; the TCRdb copy retains only in-frame clones and omits some. The sample lists about 150,000 clones, about four fifths seen once, with around 0.62% in the top ten. The sample consisted of peripheral blood. The receptors shown here come from a man aged 55 to 70 with acute or convalescent COVID-19.

This clone was seen once. The chain is built from TRBV24-1 and TRBJ2-5; 9 bases agree with TRBD2. The CDR3 has 14 residues. Germline CDR1 KGHDR, CDR2 SFDVKD. Unmatched junction bases numbered 2, after V lost 2 bases and J lost 5 bases. CDR3 loop: CATSDSLAGETQYF. In nucleotides, the CDR3 is TGTGCCACCAGTGATTCCCTAGCGGGGGAGACCCAGTACTTC.

CDR3 in DNA: TGTGCCAGCAGCGAGGGACAGTCTTTTGGCTACACCTTC. It codes for CASSEGQSFGYTF. The chain uses TRBV9 and TRBJ1-2; 7 bases align to TRBD1. CDR1 and CDR2 (germline): SGDLS, YYNGEE. The V gene end was trimmed by 3 bases and the J gene end by 7 bases; junction bases not matched to a gene: 6. This CDR3 region has 13 residues.

This clone was seen only once. J is TRBJ1-2 and V is TRBV28, with 8 positions matching TRBD1. CDR1 is MDHEN and CDR2 is SYDVKM in the germline V gene. Trimming cost V 5 bases and J 4 bases; bases outside gene matches: 6. This CDR3 contains 14 residues. CDR3: CASSTGGFGYGYTF. The CDR3 nucleotides read TGTGCCAGCAGTACAGGGGGATTTGGCTATGGCTACACCTTC.